This is a list of T cell receptor beta chains from one sample in a study of vaccination and CD4 T cells after COVID-19. No antigen has been assigned to these receptors. MiXCR was run by TCRdb on the PCR reads, yielding one entry per CDR3 protein. The sample comprises about 18,000 distinct CDR3 sequences, around 60% of which are singletons, and 6% to 9.5% rests with the top ten. The sample consisted of CD4+ T cells from blood, cultured in vitro. The receptors shown here come from a human donor who had recovered from COVID-19. Both conserved end residues are part of each CDR3. Fields, in order: CDR3 protein, V gene, J gene, D gene. A D gene is named only where the DNA matches it firmly.

CASSTNQGVYGYTF	TRBV5-4	TRBJ1-2	TRBD1
CASTNPGGGQGALNQPQHF	TRBV21-1	TRBJ1-5	NA
CASSLGRAGGPSNEQFF	TRBV27	TRBJ2-1	TRBD2
CASSQEGSGGYNEQFF	TRBV4-2	TRBJ2-1	TRBD2
CSYGHLRSWRQPFDEQYF	TRBV29-1	TRBJ2-7	NA
CASSSGRANNEQFF	TRBV7-3	TRBJ2-1	TRBD2
CASSQAGQADTIYF	TRBV4-2	TRBJ1-3	TRBD1
CASRRALGPGELFF	TRBV24-1	TRBJ2-2	NA
CSVEGTGGTEAFF	TRBV29-1	TRBJ1-1	TRBD1
CASSGQGRSNQPQHF	TRBV6-1	TRBJ1-5	TRBD1
CASSPPEGGGETQYF	TRBV28	TRBJ2-5	NA
CSARGGSGTTNTGELFF	TRBV20-1	TRBJ2-2	NA
CASTTGNYGYTF	TRBV6-2/TRBV6-3	TRBJ1-2	NA
CSARDTATNEKLFF	TRBV20-1	TRBJ1-4	NA
CAISDQKTGYTF	TRBV10-3	TRBJ1-2	NA
CASKTGVTNTGELFF	TRBV5-1	TRBJ2-2	NA
CASGQKNSPLHF	TRBV6-1	TRBJ1-6	NA
CASSFGAGGNQPQHF	TRBV27	TRBJ1-5	TRBD1
CASKGRQGKTGELFF	TRBV2	TRBJ2-2	NA
CSASGLAGGLNEQYF	TRBV20-1	TRBJ2-7	TRBD2
CASGSRDRALTPQYF	TRBV12-5	TRBJ2-5	TRBD1
CASSPEGTQYF	TRBV18	TRBJ2-5	NA
CSASRQDYGYTF	TRBV20-1	TRBJ1-2	NA
CSAGRQGGPQHF	TRBV20-1	TRBJ1-5	TRBD1
CSASGTRGTGELFF	TRBV20-1	TRBJ2-2	TRBD2
CASSLAAGSYNEQFF	TRBV5-1	TRBJ2-1	NA
CASKGQGEPIGYTF	TRBV2	TRBJ1-2	TRBD1
CAWNRKGADTEAFF	TRBV30	TRBJ1-1	TRBD1
CASSLDFGRQETQYF	TRBV11-3	TRBJ2-5	NA
CSARLPGPDTQYF	TRBV20-1	TRBJ2-3	NA
CASSLSGDTEAFF	TRBV27	TRBJ1-1	NA
CAISESTGPNYGYTF	TRBV6-1	TRBJ1-2	NA
CAAAGQAETQYF	TRBV10-3	TRBJ2-5	NA
CASSYGGSRTDTQYF	TRBV6-5	TRBJ2-3	TRBD2
CASSPLAGGGPYEQYF	TRBV19	TRBJ2-7	TRBD2
CASSEARALGGELFF	TRBV10-1	TRBJ2-2	NA
CASSSGAINEQYF	TRBV5-4	TRBJ2-7	NA
CSAGEVGVETQYF	TRBV20-1	TRBJ2-5	NA
CASSLRLGSETQYF	TRBV7-2	TRBJ2-5	NA
CASSIRGTALGYTF	TRBV28	TRBJ1-2	NA
CSASSGHEQYF	TRBV20-1	TRBJ2-7	NA
CASSPFFGTPSNQPQHF	TRBV27	TRBJ1-5	NA
CASRLRARDTEAFF	TRBV6-4	TRBJ1-1	NA
CAISGNTEAFF	TRBV28	TRBJ1-1	NA
CASSLEWGDEQFF	TRBV6-4	TRBJ2-1	NA
CASSSYRGTNTEAFF	TRBV11-3	TRBJ1-1	TRBD1
CASGRPDSIGGYTF	TRBV27	TRBJ1-2	NA
CASSRQGLAKLFF	TRBV7-9	TRBJ1-4	NA
CASRFGGANTGELFF	TRBV12-3/TRBV12-4	TRBJ2-2	NA